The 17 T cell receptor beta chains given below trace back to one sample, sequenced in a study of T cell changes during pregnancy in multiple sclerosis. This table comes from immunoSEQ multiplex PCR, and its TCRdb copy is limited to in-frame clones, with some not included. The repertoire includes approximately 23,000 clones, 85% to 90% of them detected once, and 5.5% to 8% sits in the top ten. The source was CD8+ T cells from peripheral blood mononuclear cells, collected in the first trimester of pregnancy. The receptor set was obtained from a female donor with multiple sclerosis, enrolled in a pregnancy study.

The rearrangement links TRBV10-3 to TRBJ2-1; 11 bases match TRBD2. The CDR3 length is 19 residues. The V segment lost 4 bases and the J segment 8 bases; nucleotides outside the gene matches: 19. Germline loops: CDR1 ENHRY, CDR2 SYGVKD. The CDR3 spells CAISGWGATSGSHSDEQFF. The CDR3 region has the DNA TGTGCCATCAGTGGGTGGGGGGCCACTAGCGGGAGTCATTCGGATGAGCAGTTCTTC.

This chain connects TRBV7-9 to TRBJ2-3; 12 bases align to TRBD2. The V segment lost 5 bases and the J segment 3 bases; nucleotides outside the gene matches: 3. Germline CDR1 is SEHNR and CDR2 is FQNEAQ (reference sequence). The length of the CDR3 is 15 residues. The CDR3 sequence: CASSLLAGGTDTQYF. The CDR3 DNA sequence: TGTGCCAGCAGCCTACTAGCGGGAGGTACAGATACGCAGTATTTT.

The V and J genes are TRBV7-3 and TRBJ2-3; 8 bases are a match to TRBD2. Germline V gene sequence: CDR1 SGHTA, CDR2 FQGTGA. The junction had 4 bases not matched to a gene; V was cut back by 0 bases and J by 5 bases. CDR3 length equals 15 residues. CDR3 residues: CASSLTGSGGDTQYF. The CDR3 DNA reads TGTGCCAGCAGCTTAACGGGGAGCGGGGGAGATACGCAGTATTTT.

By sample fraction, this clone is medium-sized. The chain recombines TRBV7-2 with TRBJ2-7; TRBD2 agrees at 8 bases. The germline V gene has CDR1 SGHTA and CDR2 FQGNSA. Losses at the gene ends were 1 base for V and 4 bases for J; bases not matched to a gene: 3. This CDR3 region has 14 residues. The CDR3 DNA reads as TGTGCCAGCAGCTTAGGACTAGCGTCATACGAGCAGTACTTC. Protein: CASSLGLASYEQYF.

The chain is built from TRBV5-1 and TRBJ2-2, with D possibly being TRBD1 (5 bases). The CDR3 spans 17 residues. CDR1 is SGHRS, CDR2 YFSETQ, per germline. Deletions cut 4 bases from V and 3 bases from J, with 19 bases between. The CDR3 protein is CASSPPRGSQDTGELFF. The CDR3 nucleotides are TGCGCCAGCAGCCCCCCTAGGGGTAGTCAAGACACCGGGGAGCTGTTTTTT.

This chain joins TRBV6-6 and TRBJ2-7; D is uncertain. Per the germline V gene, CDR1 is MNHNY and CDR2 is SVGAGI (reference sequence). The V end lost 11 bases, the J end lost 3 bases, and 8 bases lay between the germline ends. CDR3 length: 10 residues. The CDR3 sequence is CAAGDYEQYF. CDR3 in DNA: TGTGCCGCTGGAGACTACGAGCAGTACTTC.

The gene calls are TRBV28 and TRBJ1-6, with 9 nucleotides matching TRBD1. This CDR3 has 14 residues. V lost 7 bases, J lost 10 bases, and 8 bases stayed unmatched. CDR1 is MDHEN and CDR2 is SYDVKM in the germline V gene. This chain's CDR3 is CASIPGQGASPLHF. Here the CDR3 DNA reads TGTGCCAGCATCCCGGGACAGGGCGCCTCACCCCTCCACTTT.

The CDR3 DNA reads as TGTGCCAGCAGCGCAAGCGGGAGCTCCTACAATGAGCAGTTCTTC. This codes for CASSASGSSYNEQFF. The J gene is TRBJ2-1, the V gene TRBV7-9; 8 bases align to TRBD2. The trim removed 5 bases at V and 0 bases at J, leaving 3 bases unmatched. Germline V gene data show CDR1 as SEHNR and CDR2 as FQNEAQ (reference sequence). The CDR3 spans 15 residues.

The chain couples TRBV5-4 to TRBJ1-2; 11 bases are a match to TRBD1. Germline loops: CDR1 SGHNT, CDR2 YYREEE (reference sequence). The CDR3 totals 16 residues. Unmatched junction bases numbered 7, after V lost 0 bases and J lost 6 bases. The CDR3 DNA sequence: TGTGCCAGCAGCTTGGCCTTTTTGGACAGGGGGCATGGCTACACCTTC. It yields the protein CASSLAFLDRGHGYTF.

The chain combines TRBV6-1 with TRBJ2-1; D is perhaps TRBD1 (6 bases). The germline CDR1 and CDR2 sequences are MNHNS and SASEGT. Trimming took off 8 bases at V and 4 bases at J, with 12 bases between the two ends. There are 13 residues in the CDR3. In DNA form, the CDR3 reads TGTGCCAGCCGACGACAGGATTACAATGAGCAGTTCTTC. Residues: CASRRQDYNEQFF.

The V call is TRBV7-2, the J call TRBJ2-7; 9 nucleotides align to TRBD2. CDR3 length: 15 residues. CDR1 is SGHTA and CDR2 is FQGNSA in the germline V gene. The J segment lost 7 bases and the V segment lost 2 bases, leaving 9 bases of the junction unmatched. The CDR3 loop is CASSLYAGGPQEQYF. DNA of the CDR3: TGTGCCAGCAGCTTATACGCGGGAGGGCCTCAAGAGCAGTACTTC.

CDR3 sequence (DNA): TGTGCCAGCAGTCTCCTTGGGGCGAACTATGGCTACACCTTC. It translates to CASSLLGANYGYTF. The gene calls are TRBV6-5 and TRBJ1-2; D might be TRBD1 (5 bases). Germline CDR1 reads MNHEY; CDR2 reads SVGAGI. This CDR3 has 14 amino acids. Trimming removed 5 bases at V and 2 bases at J, with 12 bases between.

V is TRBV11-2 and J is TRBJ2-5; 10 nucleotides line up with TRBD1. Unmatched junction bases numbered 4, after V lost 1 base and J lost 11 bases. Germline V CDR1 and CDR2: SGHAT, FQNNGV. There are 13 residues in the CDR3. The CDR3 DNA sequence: TGTGCCAGCAGCTTAGGGACAGGGGGGCTGCAGTACTTC. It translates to CASSLGTGGLQYF.

The CDR3 region is CASSIDEGVANYGYTF. The CDR3 DNA is TGTGCCAGTAGTATAGATGAGGGGGTAGCTAACTATGGCTACACCTTC. V usage is TRBV19 and J usage is TRBJ1-2; TRBD1 is a possible D gene (6 bases). V lost 0 bases to trimming and J lost 0 bases, with 11 bases between them. The CDR3 has 16 residues. The germline V gene has CDR1 LNHDA and CDR2 SQIVND (reference sequence). Combining the CDR3 with reference TRBV19 and TRBJ1-2 gives the whole variable domain DGGITQSPKYLFRKEGQNVTLSCEQNLNHDAMYWYRQDPGQGLRLIYYSQIVNDFQKGDIAEGYSVSREKKESFPLTVTSAQKNPTAFYLCASSIDEGVANYGYTFGSGTRLTVV.

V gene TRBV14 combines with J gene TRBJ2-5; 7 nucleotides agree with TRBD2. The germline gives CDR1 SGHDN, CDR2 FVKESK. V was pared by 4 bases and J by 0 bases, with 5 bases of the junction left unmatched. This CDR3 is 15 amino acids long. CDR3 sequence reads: CASSPGLPYQETQYF. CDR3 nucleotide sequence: TGTGCCAGCAGCCCGGGACTACCTTACCAAGAGACCCAGTACTTC. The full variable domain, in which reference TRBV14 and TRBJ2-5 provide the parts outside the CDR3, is EAGVTQFPSHSVIEKGQTVTLRCDPISGHDNLYWYRRVMGKEIKFLLHFVKESKQDESGMPNNRFLAERTGGTYSTLKVQPAELEDSGVYFCASSPGLPYQETQYFGPGTRLLVL.

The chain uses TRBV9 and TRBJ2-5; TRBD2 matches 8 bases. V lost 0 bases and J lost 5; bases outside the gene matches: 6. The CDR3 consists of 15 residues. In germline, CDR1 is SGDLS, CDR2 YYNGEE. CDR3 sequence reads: CASSVEERERETQYF. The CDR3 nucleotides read TGTGCCAGCAGCGTAGAAGAGCGGGAGAGGGAGACCCAGTACTTC.

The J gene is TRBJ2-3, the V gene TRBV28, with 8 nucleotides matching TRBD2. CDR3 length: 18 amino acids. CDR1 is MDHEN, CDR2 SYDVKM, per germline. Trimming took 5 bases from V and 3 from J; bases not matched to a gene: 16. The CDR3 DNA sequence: TGTGCCAGCAGTCTTTTTTCCCCCGGGGGGGCGAGGACAGATACGCAGTATTTT. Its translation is CASSLFSPGGARTDTQYF.